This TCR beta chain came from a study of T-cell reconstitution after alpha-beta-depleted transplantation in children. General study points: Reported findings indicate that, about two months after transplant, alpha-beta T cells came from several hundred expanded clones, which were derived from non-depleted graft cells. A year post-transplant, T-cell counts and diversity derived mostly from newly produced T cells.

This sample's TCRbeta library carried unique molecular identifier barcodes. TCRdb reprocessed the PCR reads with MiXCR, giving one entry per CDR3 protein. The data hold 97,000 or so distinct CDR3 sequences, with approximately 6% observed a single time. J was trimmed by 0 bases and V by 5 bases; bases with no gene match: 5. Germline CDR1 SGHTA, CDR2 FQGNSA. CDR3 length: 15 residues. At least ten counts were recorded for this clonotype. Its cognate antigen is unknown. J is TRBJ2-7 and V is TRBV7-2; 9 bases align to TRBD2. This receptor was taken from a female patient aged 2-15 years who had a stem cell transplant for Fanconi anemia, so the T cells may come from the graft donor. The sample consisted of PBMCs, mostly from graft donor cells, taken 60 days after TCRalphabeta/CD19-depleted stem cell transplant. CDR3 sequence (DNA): TGTGCCAGCAGCGCTAGCGGGGCCAGCTCCTACGAGCAGTACTTC. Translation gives CASSASGASSYEQYF. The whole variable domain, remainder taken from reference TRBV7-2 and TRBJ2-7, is GAGVSQSPSNKVTEKGKDVELRCDPISGHTALYWYRQSLGQGLEFLIYFQGNSAPDKSGLPSDRFSAERTGGSVSTLTIQRTQQEDSAVYLCASSASGASSYEQYFGPGTRLTVT.